This T cell receptor beta chain emerged from a study of T cells in Graves' hyperthyroidism and ophthalmopathy. Study at large: The initial diagnosis was the point when peripheral blood was collected, ahead of any treatment.

Of note for this clonotype: What it recognizes is unknown.

Whole-study findings and limits: From stable hyperthyroidism, ophthalmopathy was set apart by a 13 V-J model.

With V trimmed by 10 bases and J by 4 bases, 2 bases remained unmatched. The CDR3 totals 13 residues. CDR1 is ENHRY and CDR2 is SYGVKD in the germline V gene. The TCR beta CDR3 regions underwent amplification using RNA transcripts as the source. During a first-round RT-PCR of the TCR CDR3, the HTBI primer set was used. One entry per CDR3 protein, called by TCRdb with MiXCR from the multiplex PCR reads. Counted here are roughly 800,000 distinct CDR3 sequences, over 35% occurring once; the ten biggest clones make up 8% to 9%. Patients counted as stable if ophthalmopathy did not develop within 18 months. From 8.5 to 10 ml of fresh peripheral blood, PBMCs were isolated.

This sequence originates from a man younger than 35 with Graves' hyperthyroidism. This rearrangement joins TRBV10-3 to TRBJ2-6; 9 nucleotides line up with TRBD1. Material: blood. The CDR3 DNA reads as TGTGCCACCGGGACAGGGGGGGCCAACGTCCTGACTTTC. Translating gives CATGTGGANVLTF.